Listed below are T cell receptor beta chains from one sample, sequenced in a study of blood T cell repertoires in COVID-19. Sequencing used immunoSEQ multiplex PCR; TCRdb keeps in-frame clones, though not all of them. The sample consists of under 300,000 clones, 75% to 85% of them appearing once. Sequencing was done on a sample of peripheral blood. All receptors derive from a man aged 40-55 years who had recovered from COVID-19. CDR3s include the opening cysteine and the closing phenylalanine or tryptophan. Fields, in order: V gene, clone size, J gene, D gene, CDR3 protein, CDR3 DNA. A D gene is named only where the DNA matches it firmly. Clone size is stated in some rows and not others, as once, few, many or a class when expanded.

V: TRBV14; size: NA; J: TRBJ2-2; D: TRBD2; CDR3: CASSSGGTNTGELFF; DNA: TGTGCCAGCAGCTCCGGGGGGACGAACACCGGGGAGCTGTTTTTT
V: TRBV6-2/TRBV6-3; size: NA; J: TRBJ2-7; D: NA; CDR3: CASSYGGPYEQYF; DNA: TGTGCCAGCAGTTATGGCGGTCCCTACGAGCAGTACTTC
V: TRBV29-1; size: NA; J: TRBJ2-1; D: TRBD2; CDR3: CSGGLAVPYNEQFF; DNA: TGCAGCGGTGGGCTAGCGGTTCCCTACAATGAGCAGTTCTTC
V: TRBV7-9; size: many; J: TRBJ1-1; D: NA; CDR3: CASDSVASGPEAFF; DNA: TGTGCCAGTGATTCGGTGGCCTCGGGTCCTGAAGCTTTCTTT
V: TRBV7-2; size: NA; J: TRBJ1-4; D: TRBD1; CDR3: CASSLGTGGGFNEKLFF; DNA: TGTGCCAGCAGCCTCGGGACAGGGGGGGGATTTAATGAAAAACTGTTTTTT
V: TRBV20-1; size: NA; J: TRBJ1-1; D: NA; CDR3: CSASSDTEAFF; DNA: TGCAGTGCTAGCAGCGACACTGAAGCTTTCTTT
V: TRBV5-1; size: NA; J: TRBJ2-5; D: NA; CDR3: CASSLVQFQETQYF; DNA: TGCGCCAGCAGCTTGGTACAGTTCCAAGAGACCCAGTACTTC
V: TRBV29-1; size: NA; J: TRBJ1-4; D: NA; CDR3: CSVGDSDEKLFF; DNA: TGCAGCGTTGGGGACTCGGATGAAAAACTGTTTTTT
V: TRBV4-1; size: once; J: TRBJ2-1; D: TRBD1; CDR3: CASSPHPGQGTDEQFF; DNA: TGCGCCAGCAGCCCCCACCCGGGACAGGGGACCGATGAGCAGTTCTTC
V: TRBV18; size: once; J: TRBJ2-3; D: TRBD2; CDR3: CASSPGGADTQYF; DNA: TGTGCCAGCTCACCAGGGGGGGCAGATACGCAGTATTTT
V: TRBV3-1/TRBV3-2; size: many; J: TRBJ2-1; D: NA; CDR3: CASGWRDLEQFF; DNA: TGTGCCAGCGGTTGGCGGGATCTTGAGCAGTTCTTC
V: TRBV18; size: NA; J: TRBJ2-5; D: TRBD1; CDR3: CASSPGTGQETQYF; DNA: TGTGCCAGCTCTCCCGGGACAGGGCAGGAGACCCAGTACTTC
V: TRBV5-8; size: NA; J: TRBJ1-2; D: TRBD1; CDR3: CASSLAGQGNYGYTF; DNA: TGTGCCAGCAGCTTGGCGGGACAGGGGAACTATGGCTACACCTTC
V: TRBV30; size: NA; J: TRBJ1-2; D: NA; CDR3: CAWSRRNYGYTF; DNA: TGTGCCTGGAGCAGGCGAAACTATGGCTACACCTTC
V: TRBV13; size: NA; J: TRBJ1-2; D: NA; CDR3: CASSEMRRANYGYTF; DNA: TGTGCCAGCAGCGAGATGCGCCGAGCTAACTATGGCTACACCTTC
V: TRBV19; size: NA; J: TRBJ1-2; D: TRBD1; CDR3: CASSFEDRVPFGYTF; DNA: TGTGCCAGTAGTTTTGAGGACAGGGTCCCCTTCGGCTACACCTTC
V: TRBV5-1; size: once; J: TRBJ1-1; D: NA; CDR3: CASSLYTESEAFF; DNA: TGCGCCAGCAGCTTGTATACAGAATCTGAAGCTTTCTTT
V: TRBV24-1; size: once; J: TRBJ1-2; D: NA; CDR3: CATSDPGTNYGYTF; DNA: TGTGCCACCAGTGACCCCGGGACAAACTATGGCTACACCTTC
V: TRBV6-5; size: NA; J: TRBJ1-3; D: TRBD1; CDR3: CASRGTGGSGNTIYF; DNA: TGTGCCAGCAGGGGGACAGGGGGCTCTGGAAACACCATATATTTT
V: TRBV3-1/TRBV3-2; size: NA; J: TRBJ2-3; D: TRBD2; CDR3: CASSQDSAGGCTDTQYF; DNA: TGTGCCAGCAGCCAAGATTCCGCCGGGGGGTGCACAGATACGCAGTATTTT
V: TRBV30; size: NA; J: TRBJ2-1; D: TRBD1; CDR3: CAWSVRSLGQGSTDEQFF; DNA: TGTGCCTGGAGTGTACGCTCTCTGGGACAGGGCTCTACGGATGAGCAGTTCTTC
V: TRBV19; size: NA; J: TRBJ1-1; D: NA; CDR3: CASSMRENTEAFF; DNA: TGTGCCAGTAGTATGAGAGAGAACACTGAAGCTTTCTTT
V: TRBV6-2/TRBV6-3; size: NA; J: TRBJ2-1; D: TRBD1; CDR3: CASSYPRRTGQAHEQFF; DNA: TGTGCCAGCAGTTACCCCCGCCGGACTGGACAGGCCCATGAGCAGTTCTTC
V: TRBV20-1; size: NA; J: TRBJ1-1; D: NA; CDR3: CSGTSNTEAFF; DNA: TGCAGTGGCACATCGAACACTGAAGCTTTCTTT
V: TRBV14; size: NA; J: TRBJ2-2; D: TRBD2; CDR3: CASSHPAGDYAGELFF; DNA: TGTGCCAGCAGCCACCCGGCGGGAGATTACGCCGGGGAGCTGTTTTTT
V: TRBV3-1/TRBV3-2; size: once; J: TRBJ2-1; D: TRBD2; CDR3: CASSQSGSNNEQFF; DNA: TGTGCCAGCAGCCAAAGCGGGAGTAACAATGAGCAGTTCTTC
V: TRBV7-7; size: NA; J: TRBJ2-1; D: NA; CDR3: CASSSKGLRSYNEQFF; DNA: TGTGCCAGCAGCTCCAAAGGACTCAGGAGTTACAATGAGCAGTTCTTC
V: TRBV7-8; size: once; J: TRBJ2-1; D: NA; CDR3: CASSLRPAGAHNEQFF; DNA: TGTGCCAGCAGCTTAAGGCCGGCGGGGGCGCACAATGAGCAGTTCTTC
V: TRBV11-3; size: once; J: TRBJ2-1; D: NA; CDR3: CASSLGGSSYNEQFF; DNA: TGTGCCAGCAGCTTAGGAGGTAGCTCCTACAATGAGCAGTTCTTC
V: TRBV7-9; size: NA; J: TRBJ2-1; D: TRBD2; CDR3: CASSRLAGASYNEQFF; DNA: TGTGCCAGCAGCCGACTAGCGGGGGCCTCCTACAATGAGCAGTTCTTC
V: TRBV19; size: NA; J: TRBJ1-1; D: NA; CDR3: CASSIVGEGTEAFF; DNA: TGTGCCAGTAGTATAGTCGGGGAAGGCACTGAAGCTTTCTTT
V: TRBV7-2; size: few; J: TRBJ1-1; D: NA; CDR3: CASSNQGNRNTEAFF; DNA: TGTGCCAGCAGCAATCAGGGGAATCGGAACACTGAAGCTTTCTTT
V: TRBV3-1/TRBV3-2; size: NA; J: TRBJ2-7; D: NA; CDR3: CASSPPVGEDEQYF; DNA: TGTGCCAGCAGCCCCCCGGTAGGGGAGGACGAGCAGTACTTC
V: TRBV29-1; size: NA; J: TRBJ2-7; D: TRBD2; CDR3: CSAKAGGYPYEQYF; DNA: TGCAGCGCAAAAGCGGGAGGGTACCCCTACGAGCAGTACTTC
V: TRBV30; size: NA; J: TRBJ1-1; D: NA; CDR3: CAWSLNGETFF; DNA: TGTGCCTGGAGTTTAAACGGGGAGACTTTCTTT
V: TRBV11-3; size: NA; J: TRBJ2-3; D: TRBD2; CDR3: CASRGAGYTQYF; DNA: TGTGCCAGCAGAGGAGCGGGGTATACGCAGTATTTT
V: TRBV19; size: once; J: TRBJ2-1; D: TRBD1; CDR3: CASSTGTGLSEQFF; DNA: TGTGCCAGTAGTACCGGGACAGGGTTGTCTGAGCAGTTCTTC
V: TRBV6-2/TRBV6-3; size: NA; J: TRBJ1-2; D: NA; CDR3: CASSYSRRDGYTF; DNA: TGTGCCAGCAGTTACTCGAGGCGGGATGGCTACACCTTC
V: TRBV5-6; size: NA; J: TRBJ2-7; D: NA; CDR3: CASSFDTYEQYF; DNA: TGTGCCAGCAGCTTTGACACCTACGAGCAGTACTTC
V: TRBV9; size: NA; J: TRBJ2-5; D: TRBD2; CDR3: CASSVGFGGAQETQYF; DNA: TGTGCCAGCAGCGTAGGTTTCGGGGGGGCCCAAGAGACCCAGTACTTC
V: TRBV30; size: NA; J: TRBJ1-1; D: NA; CDR3: CAEQEEDTEAFF; DNA: TGTGCCGAGCAGGAGGAGGACACTGAAGCTTTCTTT
V: TRBV12-5; size: few; J: TRBJ1-5; D: TRBD1; CDR3: CASGFGQAINQPQHF; DNA: TGTGCTAGTGGTTTCGGACAGGCGATCAATCAGCCCCAGCATTTT
V: TRBV6-5; size: once; J: TRBJ2-7; D: NA; CDR3: CASSSPPGLYEQYF; DNA: TGTGCCAGCAGTTCTCCACCGGGTTTGTACGAGCAGTACTTC
V: TRBV7-9; size: few; J: TRBJ1-2; D: TRBD1; CDR3: CASSPGQGAIYGYTF; DNA: TGTGCCAGCTCTCCGGGACAGGGGGCAATCTATGGCTACACCTTC
V: TRBV7-2; size: NA; J: TRBJ1-2; D: NA; CDR3: CASSLGAASYGYTF; DNA: TGTGCCAGCAGCTTGGGGGCCGCTAGCTATGGCTACACCTTC
V: TRBV5-1; size: NA; J: TRBJ2-7; D: NA; CDR3: CASSSSGVFYEQYF; DNA: TGCGCCAGCAGCTCGTCGGGGGTTTTCTACGAGCAGTACTTC
V: TRBV19; size: NA; J: TRBJ1-2; D: TRBD1; CDR3: CASSHRDRNYGYTF; DNA: TGTGCCAGTAGCCACCGGGACAGGAACTATGGCTACACCTTC
V: TRBV19; size: NA; J: TRBJ2-1; D: TRBD2; CDR3: CASSISGGNEQFF; DNA: TGTGCCAGTAGTATTTCGGGGGGCAATGAGCAGTTCTTC
V: TRBV20-1; size: NA; J: TRBJ2-5; D: TRBD2; CDR3: CSASAGGDETQYF; DNA: TGCAGTGCTAGTGCGGGGGGAGACGAGACCCAGTACTTC